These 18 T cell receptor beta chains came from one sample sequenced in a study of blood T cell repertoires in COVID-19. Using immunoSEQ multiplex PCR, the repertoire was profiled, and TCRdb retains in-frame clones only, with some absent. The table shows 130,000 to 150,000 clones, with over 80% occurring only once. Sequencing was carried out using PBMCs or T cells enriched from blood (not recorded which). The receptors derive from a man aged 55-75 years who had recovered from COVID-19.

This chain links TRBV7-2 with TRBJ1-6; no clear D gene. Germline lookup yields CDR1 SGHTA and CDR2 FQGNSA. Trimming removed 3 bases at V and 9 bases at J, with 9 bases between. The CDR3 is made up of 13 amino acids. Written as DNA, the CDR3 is TGTGCCAGCAGCTTGCGGGGAGGTTCACCCCTCCACTTT. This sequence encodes CASSLRGGSPLHF.

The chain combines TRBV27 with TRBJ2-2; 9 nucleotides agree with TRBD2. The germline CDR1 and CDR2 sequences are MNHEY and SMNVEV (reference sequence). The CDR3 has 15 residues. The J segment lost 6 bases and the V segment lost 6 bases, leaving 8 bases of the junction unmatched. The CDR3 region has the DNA TGTGCCAGCAGCCCGTTAGCGGGGGTTGCCGGGGAGCTGTTTTTT. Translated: CASSPLAGVAGELFF.

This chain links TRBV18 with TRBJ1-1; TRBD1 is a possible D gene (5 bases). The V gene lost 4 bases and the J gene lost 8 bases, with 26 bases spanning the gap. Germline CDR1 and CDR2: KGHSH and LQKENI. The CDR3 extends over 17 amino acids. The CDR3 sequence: CASSLGRLGLAPTEAFF. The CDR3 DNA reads TGTGCCAGCTCACTCGGTCGACTGGGACTGGCCCCGACAGAAGCTTTCTTT.

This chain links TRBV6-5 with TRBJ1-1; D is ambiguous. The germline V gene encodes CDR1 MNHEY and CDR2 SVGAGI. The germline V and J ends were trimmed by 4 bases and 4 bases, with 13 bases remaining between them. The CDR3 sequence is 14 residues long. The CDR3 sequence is CASSFTGRSTEAFF. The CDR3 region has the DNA TGTGCCAGCAGTTTTACGGGTAGGTCCACTGAAGCTTTCTTT.

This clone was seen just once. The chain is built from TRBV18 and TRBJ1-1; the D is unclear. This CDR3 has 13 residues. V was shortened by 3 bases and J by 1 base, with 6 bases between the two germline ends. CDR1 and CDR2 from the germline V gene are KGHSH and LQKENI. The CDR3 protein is CASSPSQNTEAFF. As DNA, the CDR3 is TGTGCCAGCTCACCTTCACAGAACACTGAAGCTTTCTTT.

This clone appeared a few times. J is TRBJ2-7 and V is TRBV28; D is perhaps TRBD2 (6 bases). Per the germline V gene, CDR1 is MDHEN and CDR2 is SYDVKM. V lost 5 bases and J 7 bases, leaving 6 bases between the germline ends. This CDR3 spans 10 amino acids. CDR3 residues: CASSRGEQYF. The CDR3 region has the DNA TGTGCCAGCAGTCGGGGGGAGCAGTACTTC.

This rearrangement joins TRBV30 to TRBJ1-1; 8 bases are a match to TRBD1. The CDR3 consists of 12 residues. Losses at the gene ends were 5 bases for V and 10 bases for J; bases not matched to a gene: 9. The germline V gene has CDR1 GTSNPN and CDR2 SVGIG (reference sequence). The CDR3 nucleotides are TGTGCCTGGGAAACAACAGGGGGAAGAGCTTTCTTT. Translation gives CAWETTGGRAFF.

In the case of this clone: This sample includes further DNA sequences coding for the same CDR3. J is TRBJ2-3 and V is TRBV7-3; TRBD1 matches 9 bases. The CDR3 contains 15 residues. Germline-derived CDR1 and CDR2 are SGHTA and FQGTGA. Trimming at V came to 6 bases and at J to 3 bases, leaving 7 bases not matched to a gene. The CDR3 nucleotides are TGTGCCAGCAGTCCGGGGACAGGGAGAACAGATACGCAGTATTTT. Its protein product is CASSPGTGRTDTQYF.

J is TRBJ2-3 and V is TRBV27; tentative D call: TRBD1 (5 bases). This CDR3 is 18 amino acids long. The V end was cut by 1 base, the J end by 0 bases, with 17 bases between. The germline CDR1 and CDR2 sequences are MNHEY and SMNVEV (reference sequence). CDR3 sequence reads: CASSLWARQGLSTDTQYF. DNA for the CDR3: TGTGCCAGCAGTTTATGGGCTCGGCAGGGCCTGAGCACAGATACGCAGTATTTT.

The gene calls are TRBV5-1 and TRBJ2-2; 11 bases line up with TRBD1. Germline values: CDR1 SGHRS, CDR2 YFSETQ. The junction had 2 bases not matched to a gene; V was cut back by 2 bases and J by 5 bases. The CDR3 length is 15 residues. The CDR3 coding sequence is TGCGCCAGCAGCTTTGGGACAGGGGGTACCGGGGAGCTGTTTTTT. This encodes CASSFGTGGTGELFF.

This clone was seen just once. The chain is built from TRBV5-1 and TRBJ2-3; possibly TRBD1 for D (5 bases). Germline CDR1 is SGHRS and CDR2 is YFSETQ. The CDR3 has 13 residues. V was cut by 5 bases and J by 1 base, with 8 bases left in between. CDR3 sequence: CASSVGRTDTQYF. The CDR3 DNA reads TGCGCCAGCAGTGTGGGGCGCACAGATACGCAGTATTTT.

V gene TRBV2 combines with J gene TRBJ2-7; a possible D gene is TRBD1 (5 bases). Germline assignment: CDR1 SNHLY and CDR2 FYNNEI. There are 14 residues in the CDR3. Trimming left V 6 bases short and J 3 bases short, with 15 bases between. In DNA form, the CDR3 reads TGTGCCAGCAGCCCCTACCATGACAGCTACGAGCAGTACTTC. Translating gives CASSPYHDSYEQYF.

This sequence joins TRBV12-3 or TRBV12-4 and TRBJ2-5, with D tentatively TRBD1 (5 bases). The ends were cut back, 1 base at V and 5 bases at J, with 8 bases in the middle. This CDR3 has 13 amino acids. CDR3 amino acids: CASSLEGWETQYF. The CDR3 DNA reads TGTGCCAGCAGTTTAGAGGGGTGGGAGACCCAGTACTTC.

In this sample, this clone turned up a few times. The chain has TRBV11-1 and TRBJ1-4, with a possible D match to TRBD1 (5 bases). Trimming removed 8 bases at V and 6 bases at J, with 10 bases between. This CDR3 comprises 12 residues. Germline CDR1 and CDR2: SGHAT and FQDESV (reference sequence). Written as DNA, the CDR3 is TGTGCCAGCGCAGGCAGGGATGAAAAACTGTTTTTT. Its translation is CASAGRDEKLFF.

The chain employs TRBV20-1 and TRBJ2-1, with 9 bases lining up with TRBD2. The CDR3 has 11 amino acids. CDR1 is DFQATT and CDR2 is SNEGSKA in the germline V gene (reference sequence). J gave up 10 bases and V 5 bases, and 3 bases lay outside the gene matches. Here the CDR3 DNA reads TGCAGTGCTTCGGCGGGAGGGGAGCAGTTCTTC. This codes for CSASAGGEQFF.

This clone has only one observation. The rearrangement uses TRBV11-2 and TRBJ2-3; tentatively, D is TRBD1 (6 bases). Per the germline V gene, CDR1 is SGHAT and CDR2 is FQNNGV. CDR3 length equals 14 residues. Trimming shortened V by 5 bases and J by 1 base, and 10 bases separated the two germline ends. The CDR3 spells CASSPEGGTDTQYF. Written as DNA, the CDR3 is TGTGCCAGCAGCCCCGAGGGGGGCACAGATACGCAGTATTTT.

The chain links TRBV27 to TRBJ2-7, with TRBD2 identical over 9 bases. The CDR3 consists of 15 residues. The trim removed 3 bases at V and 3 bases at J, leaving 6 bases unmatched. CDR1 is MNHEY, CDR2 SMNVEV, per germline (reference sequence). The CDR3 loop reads CASSFRAGGYYEQYF. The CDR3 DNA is TGTGCCAGCAGTTTCCGGGCGGGAGGGTACTACGAGCAGTACTTC.

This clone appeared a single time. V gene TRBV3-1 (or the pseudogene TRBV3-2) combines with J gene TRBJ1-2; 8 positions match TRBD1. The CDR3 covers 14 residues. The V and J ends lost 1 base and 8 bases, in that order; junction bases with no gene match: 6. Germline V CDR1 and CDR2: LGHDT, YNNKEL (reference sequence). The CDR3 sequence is CASSQVTRGQGYTF. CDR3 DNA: TGTGCCAGCAGCCAAGTGACCAGGGGGCAAGGCTACACCTTC.